Listed here are 23 T cell receptor beta chains from one sample, sequenced in a study of CD8 T cells in Susac syndrome. An input of roughly 0.5 to 1 ug of RNA was subjected to reverse transcription using random hexamers. TCRdb reprocessed the immunoSEQ multiplex PCR reads via MiXCR and lists one record per CDR3 protein. In the table there are tens of thousands of distinct CDR3 sequences, around 94% of which are singletons. The source material was CD8+ T cells from PBMCs. The receptor source for this set is a human donor in good health.

CDR3 nucleotides: TGTGCCAGCAGCCTACAGGGTCGTCAGCCCCAGCATTTT. Protein product: CASSLQGRQPQHF. The chain carries TRBV13 and TRBJ1-5; D might be TRBD1 (6 bases). Germline CDR1 is PRHDT and CDR2 is FYEKMQ (reference sequence). Between the trimmed V and J ends, which lost 5 bases and 6 bases, there was a span of 11 bases. CDR3 length equals 13 residues.

V usage is TRBV20-1 and J usage is TRBJ1-3, with D perhaps TRBD1 (5 bases). Trimming removed 4 bases from V and 4 bases from J, with 14 bases in between. Germline lookup yields CDR1 DFQATT and CDR2 SNEGSKA (reference sequence). The CDR3 has 14 residues. The DNA of the CDR3 is TGCAGTGCTACCATTGAGGGGAGCGGAAACACCATATATTTT. Translation: CSATIEGSGNTIYF.

This clonotype was seen just once. This sequence joins TRBV7-9 and TRBJ2-3; tentatively, D is TRBD2 (5 bases). The CDR3 sequence is 17 residues long. V was pared by 11 bases and J by 2 bases, with 26 bases between. The V gene's germline CDR1 is SEHNR and CDR2 FQNEAQ (reference sequence). CDR3 loop: CAASRSEEAFNTDTQYF. The CDR3 DNA is TGTGCCGCGTCAAGGTCGGAGGAGGCATTCAACACAGATACGCAGTATTTT.

The chain uses TRBV19 and TRBJ1-5; D not certain. This CDR3 comprises 14 residues. V lost 7 bases to trimming and J lost 1 base, with 11 bases between them. Germline V CDR1 and CDR2: LNHDA, SQIVND (reference sequence). The CDR3 spells CASNLSGSNQPQHF. CDR3 coding DNA: TGTGCCAGTAATCTATCTGGAAGCAATCAGCCCCAGCATTTT.

This chain joins TRBV5-4 and TRBJ2-2; D gene ambiguous. Germline lookup yields CDR1 SGHNT and CDR2 YYREEE (reference sequence). The germline V and J ends were trimmed by 5 bases and 3 bases, with 5 bases remaining between them. There are 12 residues in the CDR3. The CDR3 sequence: CASSYHTGELFF. The CDR3, as DNA: TGTGCCAGCAGTTACCACACCGGGGAGCTGTTTTTT.

This clonotype was seen just once. The chain uses TRBV27 and TRBJ1-1; 8 nucleotides line up with TRBD1. Unmatched junction bases numbered 15, after V lost 4 bases and J lost 11 bases. In germline, CDR1 is MNHEY, CDR2 SMNVEV (reference sequence). The CDR3 spans 15 residues. The CDR3 spells CASSSRQGFDLGAFF. CDR3 nucleotides: TGTGCCAGCAGTTCACGACAGGGGTTTGATTTGGGGGCTTTCTTT.

The V call is TRBV7-9, the J call TRBJ2-4; D possibly corresponds to TRBD1 (6 bases). The CDR3 contains 13 residues. Trimming left V 5 bases short and J 11 bases short, with 16 bases between. The germline V gene has CDR1 SEHNR and CDR2 FQNEAQ (reference sequence). The CDR3 nucleotides are TGTGCCAGCAGCCTTTCCGGAGAGGGGGTTCAGTACTTC. Its protein product is CASSLSGEGVQYF. The whole variable domain, remainder taken from reference TRBV7-9 and TRBJ2-4, is DTGVSQNPRHKITKRGQNVTFRCDPISEHNRLYWYRQTLGQGPEFLTYFQNEAQLEKSRLLSDRFSAERPKGSFSTLEIQRTEQGDSAMYLCASSLSGEGVQYFGAGTRLSVL.

The V gene is TRBV23-1, the J gene TRBJ2-3, with TRBD1 matching 7 bases. TRBV23-1 counts as an open reading frame of uncertain function. The V segment lost 4 bases and the J segment 2 bases; nucleotides outside the gene matches: 9. There are 16 residues in the CDR3. CDR3 nucleotide sequence: TGCGCCAGCAGTCTAGGGACAGCAACTACCACAGATACGCAGTATTTT. Amino acids: CASSLGTATTTDTQYF.

This clonotype has just one count. Written as DNA, the CDR3 is TGTGCCAGCAGCCATGTCTATGGCTACACCTTC. It translates to CASSHVYGYTF. The chain employs TRBV5-6 and TRBJ1-2; unclear D gene. CDR1 is SGHDT and CDR2 is YYEEEE in the germline V gene. V lost 4 bases and J 4 bases, leaving 5 bases between the germline ends. The CDR3 is 11 residues long.

Comment on this clonotype: The junction departs from the called germline gene at one end, perhaps through a read error. This chain joins TRBV6-1 and TRBJ1-1; no definite D call. CDR3 length: 16 amino acids. Germline loops: CDR1 MNHNS, CDR2 SASEGT. CDR3 sequence: CASSGRGYGMNTEAFF. The DNA for the CDR3 is TGTGCCAGCAGTGGCCGAGGTTATGGAATGAACACCGAAGCTTTCTTT.

In its sample, this clonotype was seen once. The rearrangement links TRBV9 to TRBJ1-1; possible D gene TRBD1, 6 bases. Germline CDR1 is SGDLS and CDR2 is YYNGEE. V lost 0 bases to trimming and J lost 1 base, with 19 bases between them. The CDR3 covers 18 residues. CDR3 DNA: TGTGCCAGCAGCGTAGAGGACGGGCCGAAGGGGGGGAACACTGAAGCTTTCTTT. Translation: CASSVEDGPKGGNTEAFF.

This chain links TRBV7-9 with TRBJ2-3; 7 bases align to TRBD2. The CDR3 is 14 amino acids. Germline CDR1 is SEHNR and CDR2 is FQNEAQ (reference sequence). V was clipped by 5 bases and J by 2 bases; unmatched bases: 4. This chain's CDR3 is CASSPGLHTDTQYF. CDR3 DNA sequence: TGTGCCAGCAGCCCGGGACTACACACAGATACGCAGTATTTT.

The CDR3 protein is CASSLRTSGPYEQYF. As DNA, the CDR3 is TGTGCCAGCAGCTTAAGGACTAGCGGCCCCTACGAGCAGTACTTC. The genes are TRBV7-2 and TRBJ2-7, with 10 positions matching TRBD2. V gave up 2 bases and J gave up 2 bases; unmatched junction bases: 3. Germline lookup yields CDR1 SGHTA and CDR2 FQGNSA. The CDR3 consists of 15 residues.

The chain has TRBV6-2 or TRBV6-3 and TRBJ2-1, with 7 bases identical to TRBD2. Germline CDR1 reads MNHEY; CDR2 reads SVGEGT. This CDR3 contains 14 residues. V lost 8 bases and J lost 0; bases outside the gene matches: 4. CDR3 sequence reads: CASAGARSYNEQFF. The CDR3 bases are TGTGCCAGCGCGGGAGCACGCTCCTACAATGAGCAGTTCTTC.

This chain joins TRBV7-9 and TRBJ2-1; a weak D match, TRBD2 (6 bases). Per germline, CDR1 SEHNR and CDR2 FQNEAQ (reference sequence). The CDR3 is 13 residues long. The V and J ends lost 5 bases and 6 bases respectively, with 11 bases between them. The CDR3: CASSRPSVNEQFF. DNA for the CDR3: TGTGCCAGCAGCCGGCCTAGCGTCAATGAGCAGTTCTTC.

This chain joins TRBV12-3 or TRBV12-4 and TRBJ2-7, with no clear D. The CDR3 spans 15 residues. Deletions cut 5 bases from V and 5 bases from J, with 19 bases between. The CDR3 sequence: CASSLPFKVGNEQYF. The CDR3, as DNA: TGTGCCAGCAGTCTCCCCTTTAAAGTGGGGAACGAGCAGTACTTC.

The chain recombines TRBV12-5 with TRBJ1-2; D ambiguous. The CDR3 covers 14 residues. CDR1 is LGHNT, CDR2 FRNRAP, per germline. Trimming removed 0 bases from V and 6 bases from J, with 11 bases in between. The CDR3, as DNA: TGTGCTAGTGGTTTGGTGAGTTCGGAAAATGGCTACACCTTC. Translated, it gives CASGLVSSENGYTF.

The V and J genes are TRBV20-1 and TRBJ1-6; TRBD1 matches at 8 bases. Germline V CDR1 and CDR2: DFQATT, SNEGSKA (reference sequence). The CDR3 runs 15 residues. Trimming took 6 bases from V and 1 from J; bases not matched to a gene: 5. CDR3 nucleotides: TGCAGTGCCAGGGACAGGTCGTCCTATAATTCACCCCTCCACTTT. Translation: CSARDRSSYNSPLHF.

This chain joins TRBV12-5 and TRBJ1-5; D gene unclear. Germline CDR1 reads LGHNT; CDR2 reads FRNRAP. This CDR3 has 14 amino acids. Trimming shortened V by 1 base and J by 0 bases, and 4 bases separated the two germline ends. CDR3 region: CASGLGPSNQPQHF. Written as DNA, the CDR3 is TGTGCTAGTGGTTTGGGACCTAGCAATCAGCCCCAGCATTTT.

The CDR3 region is CATFGGGEETQYF. CDR3 nucleotides: TGTGCCACCTTTGGCGGGGGAGAAGAGACCCAGTACTTC. The V gene is TRBV10-3, the J gene TRBJ2-5; 7 bases align to TRBD2. CDR1 and CDR2 from the germline V gene are ENHRY and SYGVKD. This CDR3 spans 13 amino acids. V was pared by 10 bases and J by 3 bases, with 8 bases of the junction left unmatched.

The chain has TRBV2 and TRBJ2-7; D gene unclear. Trimming took 7 bases from V and 0 from J, leaving 10 bases between them. The V gene's germline CDR1 is SNHLY and CDR2 FYNNEI. The CDR3 consists of 13 residues. CDR3 coding DNA: TGTGCCAGCAAGTGGCTGGCCTCCTACGAGCAGTACGTC. Its protein product is CASKWLASYEQYV.

The CDR3 nucleotides are TGCGCCAGCAATAGCGTCTCCTACAATGAGCAGTTCTTC. Residues: CASNSVSYNEQFF. V is TRBV5-1 and J is TRBJ2-1, with TRBD2 as a possible D gene (5 bases). The CDR3 runs to 13 residues. Germline assignment: CDR1 SGHRS and CDR2 YFSETQ. Trimming took 6 bases from V and 0 from J, leaving 7 bases between them.

V is TRBV14 and J is TRBJ2-1, with 14 bases lining up with TRBD2. Germline V gives CDR1 SGHDN, CDR2 FVKESK. CDR3 length: 18 residues. With V trimmed by 4 bases and J by 2 bases, 7 bases remained unmatched. The CDR3 bases are TGTGCCAGCAGCCCCGGGACTAGCGGGAGTCAACCCTACAATGAGCAGTTCTTC. Its protein is CASSPGTSGSQPYNEQFF.